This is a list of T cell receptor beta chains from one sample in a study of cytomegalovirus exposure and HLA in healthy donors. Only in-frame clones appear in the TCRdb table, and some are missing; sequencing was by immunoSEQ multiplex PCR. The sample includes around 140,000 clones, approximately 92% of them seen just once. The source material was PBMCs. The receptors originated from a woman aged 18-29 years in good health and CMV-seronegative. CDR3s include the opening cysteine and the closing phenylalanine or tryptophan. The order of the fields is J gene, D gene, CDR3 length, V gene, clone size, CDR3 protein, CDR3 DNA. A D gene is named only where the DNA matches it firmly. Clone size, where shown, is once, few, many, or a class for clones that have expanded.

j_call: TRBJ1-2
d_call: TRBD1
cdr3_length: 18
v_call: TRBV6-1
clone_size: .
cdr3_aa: CASSEVNGVGQGLVGYTF
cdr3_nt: TGTGCCAGCAGTGAAGTGAATGGAGTGGGACAGGGGTTAGTAGGCTACACCTTC

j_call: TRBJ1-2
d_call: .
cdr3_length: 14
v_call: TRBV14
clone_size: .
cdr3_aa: CASSQVGGIYGYTF
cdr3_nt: TGTGCCAGCAGCCAAGTCGGGGGGATCTATGGCTACACCTTC

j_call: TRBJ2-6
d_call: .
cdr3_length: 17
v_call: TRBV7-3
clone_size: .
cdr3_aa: CASSLAQGGDGANVLTF
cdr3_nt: TGTGCCAGCAGCTTAGCCCAGGGTGGAGATGGGGCCAACGTCCTGACTTTC

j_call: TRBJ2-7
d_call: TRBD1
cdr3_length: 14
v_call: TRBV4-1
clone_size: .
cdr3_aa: CASTPQTGSYEQYF
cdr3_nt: TGCGCCAGCACCCCTCAGACAGGGAGCTACGAGCAGTACTTC

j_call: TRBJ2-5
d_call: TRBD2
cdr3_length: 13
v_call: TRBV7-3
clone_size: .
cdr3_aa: CASGLAGGETQYF
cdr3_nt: TGTGCCAGCGGACTAGCGGGGGGTGAGACCCAGTACTTC

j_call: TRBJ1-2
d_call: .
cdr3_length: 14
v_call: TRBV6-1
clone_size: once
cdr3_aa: CASSPREAGYGYTF
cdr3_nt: TGTGCCAGCAGCCCGCGCGAAGCTGGCTATGGCTACACCTTC

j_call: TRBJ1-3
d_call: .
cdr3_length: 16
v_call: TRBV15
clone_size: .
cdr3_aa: CATSRDGGVSGNTIYF
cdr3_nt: TGTGCCACCAGCAGAGATGGAGGGGTCTCTGGAAACACCATATATTTT

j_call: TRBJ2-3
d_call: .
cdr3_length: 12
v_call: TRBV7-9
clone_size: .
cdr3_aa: CASSPYTDTQYF
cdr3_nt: TGTGCCAGCAGCCCCTACACAGATACGCAGTATTTT

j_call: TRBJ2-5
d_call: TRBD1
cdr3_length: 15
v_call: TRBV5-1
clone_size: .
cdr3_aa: CASSLPGTGTETQYF
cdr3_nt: TGCGCCAGCAGCCTACCCGGGACAGGGACGGAGACCCAGTACTTC

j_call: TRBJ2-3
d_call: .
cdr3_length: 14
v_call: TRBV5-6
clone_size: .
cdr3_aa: CASSRGLHGDTQYF
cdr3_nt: TGTGCCAGCAGCCGGGGGTTGCATGGAGATACGCAGTATTTT

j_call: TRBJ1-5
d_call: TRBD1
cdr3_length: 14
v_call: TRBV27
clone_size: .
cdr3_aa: CASSPLQGSQPQHF
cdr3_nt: TGTGCCAGCAGTCCGTTACAGGGGAGTCAGCCCCAGCATTTT

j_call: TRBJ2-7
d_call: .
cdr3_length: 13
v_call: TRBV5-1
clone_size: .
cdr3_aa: CASREPGSYEQYF
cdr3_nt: TGCGCCAGCAGGGAGCCGGGCTCCTACGAGCAGTACTTC

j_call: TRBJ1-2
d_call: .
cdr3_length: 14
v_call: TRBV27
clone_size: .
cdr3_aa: CASSLSSGNYGYTF
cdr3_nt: TGTGCCAGCAGTTTATCTTCGGGAAACTATGGCTACACCTTC

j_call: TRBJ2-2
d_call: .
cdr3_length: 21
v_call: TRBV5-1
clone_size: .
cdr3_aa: CASSLLAPQAVGGGNTGELFF
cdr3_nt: TGCGCCAGCAGCTTACTAGCCCCTCAAGCAGTGGGGGGGGGCAACACCGGGGAGCTGTTTTTT

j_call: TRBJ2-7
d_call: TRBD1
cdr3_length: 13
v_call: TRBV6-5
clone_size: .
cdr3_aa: CASKGQGAYEQYF
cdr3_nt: TGTGCCAGCAAAGGACAGGGGGCGTACGAGCAGTACTTC

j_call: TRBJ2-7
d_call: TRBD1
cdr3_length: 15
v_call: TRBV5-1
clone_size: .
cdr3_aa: CASSFLLGQSYEQYF
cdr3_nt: TGCGCCAGCAGCTTCCTGCTGGGACAGTCCTACGAGCAGTACTTC

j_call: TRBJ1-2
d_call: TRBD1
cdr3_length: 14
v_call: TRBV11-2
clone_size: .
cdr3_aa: CASSSHRGHYGYTF
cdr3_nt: TGTGCCAGCAGCTCTCACAGGGGTCACTATGGCTACACCTTC

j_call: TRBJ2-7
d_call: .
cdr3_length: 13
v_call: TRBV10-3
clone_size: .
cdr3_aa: CAIYNTGTYEQYF
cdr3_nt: TGTGCCATCTACAACACAGGGACCTACGAGCAGTACTTC

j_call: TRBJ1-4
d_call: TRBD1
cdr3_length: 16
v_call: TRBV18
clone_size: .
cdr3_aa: CASSPPSTGPNEKLFF
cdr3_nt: TGTGCCAGCTCACCACCCTCGACAGGGCCTAATGAAAAACTGTTTTTT

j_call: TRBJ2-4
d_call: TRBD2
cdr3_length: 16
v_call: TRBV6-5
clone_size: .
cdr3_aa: CASSYSPGAGVGIQYF
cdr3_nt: TGTGCCAGCAGTTACTCGCCCGGTGCGGGGGTGGGCATTCAGTACTTC

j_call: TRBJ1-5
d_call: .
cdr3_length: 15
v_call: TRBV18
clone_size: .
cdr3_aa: CASSPKGTRNQPQHF
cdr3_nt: TGTGCCAGCTCACCAAAGGGGACACGCAATCAGCCCCAGCATTTT

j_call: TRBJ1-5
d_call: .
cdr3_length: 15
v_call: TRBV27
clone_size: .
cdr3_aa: CATRREAGSNQPQHF
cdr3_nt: TGTGCCACCCGACGGGAGGCAGGGAGCAATCAGCCCCAGCATTTT

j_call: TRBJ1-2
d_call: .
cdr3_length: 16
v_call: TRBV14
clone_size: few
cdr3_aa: CASRSHGEAPNYGYTF
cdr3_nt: TGTGCCAGCAGGAGCCACGGGGAGGCACCTAACTATGGCTACACCTTC

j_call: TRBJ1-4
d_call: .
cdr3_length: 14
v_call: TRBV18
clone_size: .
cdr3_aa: CASSPVGNNEKLFF
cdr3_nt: TGTGCCAGCTCACCCGTCGGTAATAATGAAAAACTGTTTTTT

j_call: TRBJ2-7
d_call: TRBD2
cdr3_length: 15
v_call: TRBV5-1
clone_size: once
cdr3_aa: CASSLAGGPPYEQYF
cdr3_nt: TGCGCCAGCAGCTTGGCGGGGGGGCCCCCCTACGAGCAGTACTTC

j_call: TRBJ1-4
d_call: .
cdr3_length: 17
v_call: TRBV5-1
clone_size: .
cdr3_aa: CASSLDPQDVGNEKLFF
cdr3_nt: TGCGCCAGCAGCTTGGACCCACAGGACGTGGGTAATGAAAAACTGTTTTTT

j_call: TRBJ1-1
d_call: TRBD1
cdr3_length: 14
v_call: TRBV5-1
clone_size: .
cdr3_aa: CASGDRVGSTEAFF
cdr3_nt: TGCGCCAGCGGAGACAGGGTGGGGAGCACTGAAGCTTTCTTT

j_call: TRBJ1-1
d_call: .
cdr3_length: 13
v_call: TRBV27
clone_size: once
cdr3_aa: CASSLRRGTEAFF
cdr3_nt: TGTGCCAGCAGTTTACGACGGGGAACTGAAGCTTTCTTT

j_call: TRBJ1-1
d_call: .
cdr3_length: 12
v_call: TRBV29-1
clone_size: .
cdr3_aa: CSVGALGTEAFF
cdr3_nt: TGCAGCGTTGGGGCCCTGGGCACTGAAGCTTTCTTT

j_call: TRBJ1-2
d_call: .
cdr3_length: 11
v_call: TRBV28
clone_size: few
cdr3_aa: CAQFTGSGYTF
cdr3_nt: TGTGCCCAATTTACAGGGTCCGGCTACACCTTC

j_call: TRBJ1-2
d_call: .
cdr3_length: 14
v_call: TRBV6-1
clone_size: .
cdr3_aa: CASSEPGKSYGYTF
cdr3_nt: TGTGCCAGCAGTGAACCAGGAAAGTCCTATGGCTACACCTTC

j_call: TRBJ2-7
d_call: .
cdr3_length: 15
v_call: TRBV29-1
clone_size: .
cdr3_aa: CSALDEGLAPYEQYF
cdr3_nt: TGCAGCGCCTTAGACGAGGGTTTGGCTCCCTACGAGCAGTACTTC

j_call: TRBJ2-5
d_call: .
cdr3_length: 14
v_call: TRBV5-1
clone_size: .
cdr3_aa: CASSLVSGQETQYF
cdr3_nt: TGCGCCAGCAGCTTGGTGTCAGGGCAAGAGACCCAGTACTTC

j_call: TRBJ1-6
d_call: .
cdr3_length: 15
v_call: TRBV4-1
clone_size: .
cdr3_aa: CASRSTGRPNSPLHF
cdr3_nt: TGCGCCAGCAGGTCAACAGGGCGACCTAATTCACCCCTCCACTTT

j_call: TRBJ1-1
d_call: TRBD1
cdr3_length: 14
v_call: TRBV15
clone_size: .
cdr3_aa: CATSINTGVTEAFF
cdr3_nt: TGTGCCACCAGCATAAACACAGGGGTCACTGAAGCTTTCTTT